This paragraph covers one T cell receptor beta chain sequence. Each sample gave at least 7 million isolated PBMCs. The data were taken from a study of blood T cells in healthy people across ages. The use of a sample-barcoded 5' primer and a J-beta primer mix characterized a second PCR of about 7 to 12 cycles. MiXCR, applied by TCRdb to the 5' RACE reads, yields one record per CDR3 protein. The sample consists of about 640,000 distinct CDR3 sequences, approximately 59% of them appearing once. Looked up from germline, CDR1 is SNHLY and CDR2 is FYNNEI. Trimming at V came to 3 bases and at J to 4 bases, leaving 8 bases not matched to a gene. The CDR3 length is 16 residues.

The sequenced sample was blood. V gene TRBV2 combines with J gene TRBJ2-3; TRBD2 matches 9 bases. The sequence was obtained from a man in his fifties or sixties in good health. CDR3 in amino acids: CASSEGVSGGADTQYF. In DNA, the CDR3 is TGTGCCAGCAGTGAGGGGGTTAGCGGGGGAGCAGATACGCAGTATTTT.